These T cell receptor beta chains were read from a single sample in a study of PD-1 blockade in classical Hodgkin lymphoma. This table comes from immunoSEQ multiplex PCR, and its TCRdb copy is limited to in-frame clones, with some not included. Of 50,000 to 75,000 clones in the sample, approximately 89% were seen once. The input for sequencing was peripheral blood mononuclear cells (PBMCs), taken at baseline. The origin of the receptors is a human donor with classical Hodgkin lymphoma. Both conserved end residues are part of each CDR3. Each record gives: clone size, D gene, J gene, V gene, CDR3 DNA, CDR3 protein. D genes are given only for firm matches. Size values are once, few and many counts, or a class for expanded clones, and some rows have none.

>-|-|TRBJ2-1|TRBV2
TGTGCCAGCAGTGAAGGGGAGACAGACACCTACAATGAGCAGTTCTTC
CASSEGETDTYNEQFF
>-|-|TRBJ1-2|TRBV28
TGTGCCAGCAGTTTACCCCGATCCGTCTATGGCTACACCTTC
CASSLPRSVYGYTF
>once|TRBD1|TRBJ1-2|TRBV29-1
TGCAGCGTTGAAGCGGGACAGGGCTATGGCTACACCTTC
CSVEAGQGYGYTF
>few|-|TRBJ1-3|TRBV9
TGTGCCAGCAGCCCTCAGGGAAACACCATATATTTT
CASSPQGNTIYF
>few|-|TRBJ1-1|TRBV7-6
TGTGCCAGCAGCTCGACGGGGATGAACACTGAAGCTTTCTTT
CASSSTGMNTEAFF
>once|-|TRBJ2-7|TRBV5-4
TGTGCCAGCAGCTCTACCGGGCCAGGAGACTACGAGCAGTACTTC
CASSSTGPGDYEQYF
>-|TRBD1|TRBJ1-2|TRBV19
TGTGCCAGCGCCAAAGACAGGGAGGACTATGGCTACACCTTC
CASAKDREDYGYTF
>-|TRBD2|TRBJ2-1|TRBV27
TGTGCCAGCAGTTTACAGCGACTAGCGGCTTACAATGAGCAGTTCTTC
CASSLQRLAAYNEQFF
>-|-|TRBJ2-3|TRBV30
TGTGCCTGGAATAAAGCGGAGAGAGATACGCAGTATTTT
CAWNKAERDTQYF
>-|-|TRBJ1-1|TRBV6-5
TGTGCCAGCAGTGCCCCAGGGATCACTGAAGCTTTCTTT
CASSAPGITEAFF
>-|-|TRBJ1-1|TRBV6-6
TGTGCCAGCAACCCACTGGGTAACGCTGAAGCTTTCTTT
CASNPLGNAEAFF
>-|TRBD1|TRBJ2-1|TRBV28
TGTGCCAGCAGTTTCAACCGCTGGGGACAGGGGTACAATGAGCAGTTCTTC
CASSFNRWGQGYNEQFF
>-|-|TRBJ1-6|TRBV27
TGTGCCAGCAGTTTATCATCGGGGCGGTCCCTCCACTTT
CASSLSSGRSLHF
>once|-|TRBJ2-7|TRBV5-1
TGCGCCAGCAGCTTGGATGGATACGAGCAGTACTTC
CASSLDGYEQYF
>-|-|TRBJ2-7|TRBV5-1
TGCGCCAGCAGCTTAATGACAGGACACCACTCCTACGAGCAGTACTTC
CASSLMTGHHSYEQYF
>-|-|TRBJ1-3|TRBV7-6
TGTGCCAGCAGCTTCAGGGCCTCTATCTCTGGAAACACCATATATTTT
CASSFRASISGNTIYF
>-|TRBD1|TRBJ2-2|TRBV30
TGTGCCTGGAAGTCAGGGGGCGCAAGGAGGGCCGGGGAGCTGTTTTTT
CAWKSGGARRAGELFF
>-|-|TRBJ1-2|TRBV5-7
TGTGCCAGCAGCTATGGCAGCTTCTATGGCTACACCTTC
CASSYGSFYGYTF
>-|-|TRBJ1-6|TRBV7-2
TGTGCCAGCAGCTCGCAGGGATCCGATTCACCCCTCCACTTT
CASSSQGSDSPLHF
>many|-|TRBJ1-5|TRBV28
TGTGCCAGCAGTATACCCGGGACCCATAGCAATCAGCCCCAGCATTTT
CASSIPGTHSNQPQHF
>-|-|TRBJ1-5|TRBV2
TGTGCCAGCAGTGAAGGATTTCAGCCCCAGCATTTT
CASSEGFQPQHF
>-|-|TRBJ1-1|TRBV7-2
TGTGCCAGCAGCTTGAGGGGTAGATCGAACACTGAAGCTTTCTTT
CASSLRGRSNTEAFF
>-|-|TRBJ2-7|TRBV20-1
TGCAGTGCTCCCTGGGCCAACGAGCAGTACTTC
CSAPWANEQYF
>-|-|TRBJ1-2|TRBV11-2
TGTGCCAGCAGCTTAGCTCGGTCAGGCTACACCTTC
CASSLARSGYTF
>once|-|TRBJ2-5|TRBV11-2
TGTGCCAGCAGCCCCACCGGGGCAAAAACAGAGACCCAGTACTTC
CASSPTGAKTETQYF
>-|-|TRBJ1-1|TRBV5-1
TGCGCCAGCAGCTTCGGTGATAACACTGAAGCTTTCTTT
CASSFGDNTEAFF
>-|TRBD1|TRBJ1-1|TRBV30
TGTGCCTGGAGTAGGGGGCGCGTGGACACTGAAGCTTTCTTT
CAWSRGRVDTEAFF
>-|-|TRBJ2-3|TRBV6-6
TGTGCCAGCAGTTACTCGTTGGACCGGGTAGATACGCAGTATTTT
CASSYSLDRVDTQYF
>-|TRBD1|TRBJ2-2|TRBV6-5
TGTGCCAGCAGTTACGGAACAGGGGGCTCCGGGGAGCTGTTTTTT
CASSYGTGGSGELFF
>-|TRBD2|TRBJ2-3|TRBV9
TGTGCCAGCAGCGTAGTGCCCGGGGGGGCGCGAGATACGCAGTATTTT
CASSVVPGGARDTQYF
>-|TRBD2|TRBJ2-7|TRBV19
TGTGCCAGTAGCTTCCGGGGAGGGACTGCTGCCTACGAGCAGTACTTC
CASSFRGGTAAYEQYF
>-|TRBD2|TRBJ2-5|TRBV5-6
TGTGCCAGCAGCAGGACTAGCGTGGGAGAGACCCAGTACTTC
CASSRTSVGETQYF
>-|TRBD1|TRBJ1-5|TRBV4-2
TGTGCCAGCAGCCAAGTAGGTCAGGGGGTCGGTCAGCCCCAGCATTTT
CASSQVGQGVGQPQHF
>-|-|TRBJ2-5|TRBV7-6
TGTGCCAGCACCTATCGGGACACCCAGTACTTC
CASTYRDTQYF
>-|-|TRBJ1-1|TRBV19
TGTGCCAGTAGTGTCACCGGGAACACTGAAGCTTTCTTT
CASSVTGNTEAFF
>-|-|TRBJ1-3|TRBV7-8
TGTGCCAGCAGCTTACGGACGGTTGGAAACACCATATATTTT
CASSLRTVGNTIYF
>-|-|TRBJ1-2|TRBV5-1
TGCGCCAGCAGCTTTTATGCCAGGGACTCTATTGGCTACACCTTC
CASSFYARDSIGYTF
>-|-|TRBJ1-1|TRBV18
TGTGCCAGCTCACCACAACAGGAGCCGAACACTGAAGCTTTCTTT
CASSPQQEPNTEAFF
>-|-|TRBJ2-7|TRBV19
TGTGCCAGTAGCGATGACCTGTACGAGCAGTACTTC
CASSDDLYEQYF
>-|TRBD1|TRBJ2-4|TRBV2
TGTGCCAGCAGTAAGAACAGGGGGCCGGAAAACATTCAGTACTTC
CASSKNRGPENIQYF
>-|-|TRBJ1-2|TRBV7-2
TGTGCCAGCAGCGAAAATCCGTTTGGGGTCGCGTATGGCTACACCTTC
CASSENPFGVAYGYTF
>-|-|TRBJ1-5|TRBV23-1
TGCGCCAGCACTGTCTCGGGATTCAATCAGCCCCAGCATTTT
CASTVSGFNQPQHF
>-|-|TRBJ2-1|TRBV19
TGTGCCAGTACCCTCGGCCAGGGCTCCTACAATGAGCAGTTCTTC
CASTLGQGSYNEQFF
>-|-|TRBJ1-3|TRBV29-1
TGCAGCGTTGGCACTCTCTCCAACACCATATATTTT
CSVGTLSNTIYF
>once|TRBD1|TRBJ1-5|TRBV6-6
TGTGCCAGCAGGGGGACAGGGCGGCAGCCCCAGCATTTT
CASRGTGRQPQHF
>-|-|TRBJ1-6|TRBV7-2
TGTGCCAGCAGCTTAGAGGGGTCCGGGACCCTTTCACCCCTCCACTTT
CASSLEGSGTLSPLHF
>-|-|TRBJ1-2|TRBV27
TGTGCCAGCAGTTTAAGGGCCTCCAGGTTCTATGGCTACACCTTC
CASSLRASRFYGYTF
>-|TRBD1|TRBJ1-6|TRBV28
TGTGCCAGCAGTTCCCCCGGACAGGGTCTCAATTCACCCCTCCACTTT
CASSSPGQGLNSPLHF
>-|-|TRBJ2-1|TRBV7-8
TGTGCCAGCAGCTGGGGGTTCGGGTTTGAGCAGTTCTTC
CASSWGFGFEQFF
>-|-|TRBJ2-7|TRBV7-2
TGTGCCAGCAGACCCTACAGGGTCGACGAGCAGTACTTC
CASRPYRVDEQYF
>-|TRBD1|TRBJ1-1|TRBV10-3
TGTGCCATCAGTGATTACAGGGGAAGGGGTGAAGCTTTCTTT
CAISDYRGRGEAFF
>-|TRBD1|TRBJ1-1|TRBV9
TGTGCCAGCAGCCCCCGCCAGGGGGGGGCTGAAGCTTTCTTT
CASSPRQGGAEAFF
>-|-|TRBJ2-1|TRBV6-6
TGTGCCAGCAGTTACTCAACAGCAGACAATGAGCAGTTCTTC
CASSYSTADNEQFF
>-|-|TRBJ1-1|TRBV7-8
TGTGCCAGCAGCCCGGGACCGGCGGGGACTGAAGCTTTCTTT
CASSPGPAGTEAFF